The rows below give T cell receptor beta chains drawn from one sample of a study of shared clonotypes between healthy human individuals. Libraries were prepared by immunoSEQ multiplex PCR; TCRdb keeps only in-frame clonotypes and omits some of them. Here the sample spans more than 2 million clones, about 94% being singletons. The sequenced sample consisted of naive CD8+ T cells sorted from blood. The origin of the receptors is a man younger than 30 in good health. CDR3s include the opening cysteine and the closing phenylalanine or tryptophan. A D gene is named only where the DNA matches it firmly. Clone sizes are given selectively: once, few, many, or a class where the clone is expanded.

NA | TRBJ2-7 | 13 | NA | TRBV7-9 | CASSLWPDYEQYF | TGTGCCAGCAGCTTATGGCCAGACTACGAGCAGTACTTC
NA | TRBJ2-7 | 15 | TRBD2 | TRBV27 | CASSQSAGGPYEQYF | TGTGCCAGCAGTCAGTCCGCGGGAGGGCCCTACGAGCAGTACTTC
NA | TRBJ2-1 | 15 | NA | TRBV4-1 | CAGALEQADYNEQFF | TGCGCCGGCGCGTTGGAACAAGCCGACTACAATGAGCAGTTCTTC
NA | TRBJ2-1 | 14 | TRBD1 | TRBV29-1 | CSVEGDSSYNEQFF | TGCAGCGTCGAAGGGGACAGTTCCTACAATGAGCAGTTCTTC
NA | TRBJ2-5 | 15 | TRBD2 | TRBV7-9 | CASSKTAGGQETQYF | TGTGCCAGCAGCAAGACGGCGGGGGGGCAAGAGACCCAGTACTTC
NA | TRBJ2-7 | 14 | NA | TRBV2 | CASSVGPDLYEQYF | TGTGCCAGCAGTGTGGGGCCTGATCTTTACGAGCAGTACTTC
NA | TRBJ1-4 | 17 | NA | TRBV5-4 | CASSLGAPVLTNEKLFF | TGTGCCAGCAGCTTGGGTGCTCCTGTCCTCACTAATGAAAAACTGTTTTTT
NA | TRBJ2-3 | 15 | NA | TRBV29-1 | CSVEDRGVGTDTQYF | TGCAGCGTTGAAGATCGAGGGGTTGGTACAGATACGCAGTATTTT
NA | TRBJ1-2 | 14 | TRBD1 | TRBV7-3 | CASSITGGGYGYTF | TGTGCCAGCAGCATAACAGGGGGCGGCTATGGCTACACCTTC
NA | TRBJ1-4 | 17 | NA | TRBV2 | CASSEASQGLANEKLFF | TGTGCCAGCAGTGAAGCGAGTCAGGGGTTAGCTAATGAAAAACTGTTTTTT
NA | TRBJ2-7 | 13 | NA | TRBV5-4 | CASSLGLTYEQYF | TGTGCCAGCAGCTTAGGACTAACCTACGAGCAGTACTTC
NA | TRBJ1-4 | 16 | TRBD1 | TRBV10-2 | CASSEWAGGAAEKLFF | TGCGCCAGCAGTGAGTGGGCAGGGGGCGCGGCTGAAAAACTGTTTTTT
NA | TRBJ1-2 | 16 | NA | TRBV10-3 | CAISEKLSGGNYGYTF | TGTGCCATCAGTGAGAAGCTTTCGGGAGGCAACTATGGCTACACCTTC
NA | TRBJ2-2 | 12 | NA | TRBV29-1 | CSVGVPGGELFF | TGCAGCGTTGGAGTGCCTGGGGGGGAGCTGTTTTTT
NA | TRBJ2-5 | 13 | NA | TRBV6-5 | CASSWDLRETQYF | TGTGCCAGCAGTTGGGACTTGAGAGAGACCCAGTACTTC
NA | TRBJ1-4 | 11 | NA | TRBV7-9 | CASSFNEKLFF | TGTGCCAGCAGCTTTAATGAAAAACTGTTTTTT
NA | TRBJ1-2 | 15 | NA | TRBV27 | CASSFNSGSFGGYTF | TGTGCCAGCAGCTTTAACTCAGGATCCTTTGGGGGCTACACCTTC
NA | TRBJ2-2 | 17 | NA | TRBV4-2 | CASSPPFWTGATGELFF | TGTGCCAGCAGCCCCCCTTTTTGGACGGGCGCCACCGGGGAGCTGTTTTTT
NA | TRBJ2-2 | 13 | NA | TRBV7-9 | CASSIYLTGELFF | TGTGCCAGCAGCATATACCTCACCGGGGAGCTGTTTTTT
NA | TRBJ1-1 | 14 | NA | TRBV4-1 | CASSQAPTGTEAFF | TGCGCCAGCAGCCAAGCGCCGACAGGCACTGAAGCTTTCTTT
NA | TRBJ2-7 | 13 | NA | TRBV4-3 | CASSEAVSYEQYF | TGCGCCAGCAGCGAAGCAGTCTCCTACGAGCAGTACTTC
NA | TRBJ2-7 | 15 | NA | TRBV12-5 | CASGLAQGPLYEQYF | TGTGCTAGTGGTTTGGCACAGGGTCCTTTGTACGAGCAGTACTTC
NA | TRBJ2-2 | 16 | NA | TRBV18 | CASSPLEGTNTGELFF | TGTGCCAGCTCACCCCTGGAAGGTACGAACACCGGGGAGCTGTTTTTT
NA | TRBJ2-3 | 14 | NA | TRBV27 | CASMPLGGTDTQYF | TGTGCCAGCATGCCACTAGGGGGCACAGATACGCAGTATTTT
few | TRBJ1-6 | 15 | TRBD1 | TRBV27 | CASSLGGQSNSPLHF | TGTGCCAGCAGTTTAGGGGGACAGAGCAATTCACCCCTCCACTTT
NA | TRBJ2-7 | 15 | NA | TRBV7-2 | CASSLGMGFSYEQYF | TGTGCCAGCAGCCTGGGGATGGGGTTCTCCTACGAGCAGTACTTC
NA | TRBJ2-7 | 16 | TRBD2 | TRBV4-1 | CASSHGLAGVNYEQYF | TGCGCCAGCAGCCATGGACTAGCGGGAGTGAACTACGAGCAGTACTTC
NA | TRBJ2-7 | 13 | TRBD1 | TRBV29-1 | CSVVGQGSYEQYF | TGCAGCGTTGTAGGACAGGGATCCTACGAGCAGTACTTC
NA | TRBJ2-1 | 14 | TRBD1 | TRBV6-5 | CASSDGQENNEQFF | TGTGCCAGCAGTGATGGACAGGAGAACAATGAGCAGTTCTTC
NA | TRBJ2-1 | 16 | NA | TRBV7-7 | CASSPGGANSYNEQFF | TGTGCTAGCAGCCCAGGGGGGGCTAACTCCTACAATGAGCAGTTCTTC
NA | TRBJ1-6 | 10 | NA | TRBV21-1 | CARGGSPLHF | TGTGCCAGGGGGGGGTCACCCCTCCACTTT
NA | TRBJ2-7 | 14 | NA | TRBV6-5 | CASSYAESSYEQYF | TGTGCCAGCAGTTATGCGGAGAGCTCCTACGAGCAGTACTTC
NA | TRBJ2-7 | 14 | NA | TRBV27 | CASSLFFPPHEQYF | TGTGCCAGCAGTTTGTTTTTTCCCCCCCACGAGCAGTACTTC
NA | TRBJ2-2 | 19 | TRBD1 | TRBV4-2 | CASSTTGQGIIANTGELFF | TGTGCCAGCAGCACCACGGGACAGGGTATAATTGCGAACACCGGGGAGCTGTTTTTT
NA | TRBJ2-7 | 13 | NA | TRBV7-9 | CASGPRGLYEQYF | TGTGCCAGCGGCCCGAGGGGCCTTTACGAGCAGTACTTC
NA | TRBJ2-3 | 17 | NA | TRBV7-8 | CASSGDGPARVRDTQYF | TGTGCCAGCAGCGGCGACGGCCCTGCTCGTGTTCGAGATACGCAGTATTTT
NA | TRBJ1-5 | 13 | NA | TRBV6-6 | CASSYDGYQPQHF | TGTGCCAGCAGTTACGATGGGTATCAGCCCCAGCATTTT
NA | TRBJ2-7 | 16 | NA | TRBV4-1 | CASSQGGMQATYEQYF | TGCGCCAGCAGCCAAGGGGGAATGCAGGCGACCTACGAGCAGTACTTC
few | TRBJ1-6 | 14 | NA | TRBV19 | CASSIGEGYSPLHF | TGTGCCAGTAGTATAGGAGAGGGTTATTCACCCCTCCACTTT
NA | TRBJ1-2 | 16 | TRBD1 | TRBV29-1 | CSVVGAPDRENYGYTF | TGCAGCGTTGTTGGGGCCCCCGACAGGGAAAACTATGGCTACACCTTC
NA | TRBJ2-7 | 12 | TRBD2 | TRBV7-9 | CASSPLAREQYF | TGTGCCAGCAGTCCACTAGCGCGAGAGCAGTACTTC
NA | TRBJ2-3 | 15 | TRBD1 | TRBV4-1 | CASSQDQGESDTQYF | TGCGCCAGCAGCCAAGATCAGGGGGAGTCAGATACGCAGTATTTT
NA | TRBJ2-7 | 13 | TRBD2 | TRBV11-3 | CASSQGGAGEQYF | TGTGCCAGCAGCCAGGGAGGGGCCGGCGAGCAGTACTTC
NA | TRBJ2-1 | 16 | NA | TRBV27 | CASSPPASSLIYEQFF | TGTGCCAGCAGTCCGCCTGCTAGCTCACTAATCTATGAGCAGTTCTTC
NA | TRBJ2-7 | 15 | TRBD2 | TRBV6-1 | CASSAGTSGGYEQYF | TGTGCCAGCAGTGCTGGGACTAGCGGTGGCTACGAGCAGTACTTC
NA | TRBJ2-3 | 18 | TRBD2 | TRBV10-2 | CASSEFNIAGGRADTQYF | TGCGCCAGCAGTGAGTTCAATATAGCGGGGGGTCGAGCAGATACGCAGTATTTT
NA | TRBJ2-7 | 15 | TRBD2 | TRBV14 | CASSLSGRAYYEQYF | TGTGCCAGCAGCCTCAGCGGGAGGGCTTACTACGAGCAGTACTTC
once | TRBJ2-7 | 13 | TRBD1 | TRBV30 | CAWSGDRGYEQYF | TGTGCCTGGTCAGGGGACAGGGGTTACGAGCAGTACTTC
NA | TRBJ2-5 | 16 | NA | TRBV5-4 | CASSLASANIVETQYF | TGTGCCAGCAGCTTGGCGTCCGCCAATATAGTTGAGACCCAGTACTTC
few | TRBJ1-3 | 14 | NA | TRBV11-3 | CASSLRDGGNTIYF | TGTGCCAGCAGCTTACGGGACGGCGGAAACACCATATATTTT